Listed here are 9 T cell receptor beta chains from one sample, sequenced in a study of blood T cell repertoires in COVID-19. The repertoire was sequenced with immunoSEQ multiplex PCR; TCRdb's copy has only in-frame clones and lacks some. Of about 93,000 clones detected, around 90% appear once; the ten largest clones hold 4.5% to 5.5%. The specimen was peripheral blood. These receptors came from a man aged 55-75 years with COVID-19, enrolled during active disease.

In DNA form, the CDR3 reads TGTGCCAGCAGCTTAGTCGTACATACAGAGACCCAGTACTTC. Its translation is CASSLVVHTETQYF. The J gene is TRBJ2-5, the V gene TRBV7-2; D uncertain. CDR1 is SGHTA, CDR2 FQGNSA, per germline. V shed 1 base and J shed 4 bases, with 10 bases lying between them. The CDR3 is 14 amino acids.

The chain couples TRBV3-1 (or the pseudogene TRBV3-2) to TRBJ2-7; 8 nucleotides match TRBD2. This CDR3 spans 15 amino acids. V shed 1 base, J shed 3 bases, and the junction held 5 bases outside the gene matches. The V gene's germline CDR1 is LGHDT and CDR2 YNNKEL (reference sequence). The CDR3, as DNA: TGTGCCAGCAGCCAAGGTACCGGGAGGGGCTACGAGCAGTACTTC. Amino acids: CASSQGTGRGYEQYF.

The chain carries TRBV9 and TRBJ2-3; D is possibly TRBD2 (6 bases). The CDR3 spans 14 residues. V lost 0 bases and J 4 bases, leaving 9 bases between the germline ends. The germline CDR1 and CDR2 sequences are SGDLS and YYNGEE. In nucleotides, the CDR3 is TGTGCCAGCAGCGTAGCGGAGGGGCCAGATACGCAGTATTTT. Translation gives CASSVAEGPDTQYF.

This clone was detected only a few times. The chain has TRBV6-5 and TRBJ1-1; 10 nucleotides align to TRBD1. The length of the CDR3 is 15 residues. Germline trimming cut 6 bases from V and 5 bases from J; bases unmatched to any gene: 9. The germline gives CDR1 MNHEY, CDR2 SVGAGI. The chain's CDR3 is CASRMGQGRYTEAFF. For the CDR3, the DNA is TGTGCCAGCAGGATGGGACAGGGGAGGTATACTGAAGCTTTCTTT.

The V gene is TRBV7-6, the J gene TRBJ2-1; D may be TRBD2 (5 bases). Germline lookup yields CDR1 SGHVS and CDR2 FNYEAQ. There are 14 residues in the CDR3. Trimming took 5 bases from V and 8 from J, leaving 16 bases between them. The DNA for the CDR3 is TGTGCCAGCAGCCTTCGACCGGGATTAGATGAGCAGTTCTTC. This encodes CASSLRPGLDEQFF. The variable domain in full, completed from reference TRBV7-6 and TRBJ2-1, reads GAGVSQSPRYKVTKRGQDVALRCDPISGHVSLYWYRQALGQGPEFLTYFNYEAQQDKSGLPNDRFSAERPEGSISTLTIQRTEQRDSAMYRCASSLRPGLDEQFFGPGTRLTVL.

The gene calls are TRBV3-1 (or the pseudogene TRBV3-2) and TRBJ1-1; possibly TRBD1 for D (5 bases). Deletions cut 4 bases from V and 1 base from J, with 13 bases between. The CDR3 contains 15 residues. Germline V gene sequence: CDR1 LGHDT, CDR2 YNNKEL (reference sequence). CDR3 protein: CASSPPPGRNTEAFF. The CDR3 bases are TGTGCCAGCAGCCCCCCCCCAGGGCGGAACACTGAAGCTTTCTTT.

The chain has TRBV24-1 and TRBJ2-3; no definite D call. The germline V gene has CDR1 KGHDR and CDR2 SFDVKD. The CDR3 is 16 amino acids. V was cut by 6 bases and J by 2 bases, with 17 bases left in between. The chain's CDR3 is CATSTAMGRNTDTQYF. The DNA of the CDR3 is TGTGCCACCAGTACCGCGATGGGCAGAAACACAGATACGCAGTATTTT.

The rearrangement uses TRBV6-1 and TRBJ2-3; 12 nucleotides agree with TRBD2. The germline V gene has CDR1 MNHNS and CDR2 SASEGT. The CDR3 covers 17 residues. Trimming took 4 bases from V and 5 from J; bases not matched to a gene: 10. The CDR3 loop reads CASSGTAVTSGRDTQYF. CDR3 sequence (DNA): TGTGCCAGCAGTGGGACCGCCGTGACTAGCGGGAGAGATACGCAGTATTTT.

This chain connects TRBV7-9 to TRBJ2-3; 7 bases match TRBD1. Germline V lookup: CDR1 SEHNR, CDR2 FQNEAQ (reference sequence). Unmatched junction bases numbered 5, after V lost 7 bases and J lost 10 bases. This CDR3 has 11 amino acids. CDR3 sequence: CASNVQGPQYF. The DNA for the CDR3 is TGTGCCAGCAATGTACAGGGGCCGCAGTATTTT.